This TCR beta chain was sequenced for a study of blood T cell repertoires in COVID-19. Turning to the study itself: Donors in the United States, Italy and Spain gave samples during acute or convalescent COVID-19. Sample material is recorded as cDNA or gDNA derived from T cells, B-cell-depleted T cells, or PBMCs.

This CDR3 has 14 amino acids. Per the germline V gene, CDR1 is KGHDR and CDR2 is SFDVKD. Trimming took off 7 bases at V and 8 bases at J, with 16 bases between the two ends. Authors' data handling: By means of reference gene primer amplification, nucleated cell counts were estimated. TCRdb's table, derived via immunoSEQ multiplex PCR, lists solely in-frame clones and lacks some. The DNA was the basis for D and trimming; V, J and clone size are from that table. Of 95,000 to 100,000 clones in the sample, 80% to 95% were seen once. The chain is built from TRBV24-1 and TRBJ1-4, with D possibly being TRBD1 (5 bases). The sequenced sample consisted of peripheral blood. The sequence was obtained from a man in his forties or fifties with active COVID-19. This CDR3 is CATRSRLQEEKLFF. The CDR3 DNA follows: TGTGCCACCAGGTCCCGGCTACAGGAGGAAAAACTGTTTTTT.